The 32 T cell receptor beta chains in this list originate from one sample, sequenced in a study of T cell responses to AZD1222 COVID-19 vaccine. Method: immunoSEQ multiplex PCR; TCRdb's copy keeps in-frame clones and lacks some. The sample lists roughly 140,000 clones; 90% to 95% were seen once. Material: peripheral blood, obtained on day 0 of AZD1222 vaccination. Source of these receptors: an adult in good health.

The chain uses TRBV18 and TRBJ2-7, with TRBD1 as a possible D gene (7 bases). V was pared by 1 base and J by 6 bases, with 19 bases between. The germline gives CDR1 KGHSH, CDR2 LQKENI. The CDR3 runs to 16 residues. The CDR3 bases are TGTGCCAGCTCACCACGCGGGACAGCTAGTATACGCGAGCAGTACTTC. It yields the protein CASSPRGTASIREQYF.

In this sample, this clone turned up once. The V and J genes are TRBV7-2 and TRBJ2-5, with unresolved D. This CDR3 region has 16 residues. V was cut by 4 bases and J by 2 bases, with 17 bases left in between. The germline V gene has CDR1 SGHTA and CDR2 FQGNSA. CDR3 protein: CASSSIPQLAQETQYF. The CDR3, as DNA: TGTGCCAGCAGCTCTATCCCCCAACTGGCGCAAGAGACCCAGTACTTC.

This chain links TRBV4-1 with TRBJ1-2, with D possibly TRBD1 on 5 matching bases. The CDR3 spans 14 residues. In germline, CDR1 is MGHRA, CDR2 YSYEKL. V was pared by 3 bases and J by 1 base, with 9 bases between. Here the CDR3 DNA reads TGCGCCAGCAGCCATCCCCAGGGTAACTATGGCTACACCTTC. Translated: CASSHPQGNYGYTF.

This chain joins TRBV7-9 and TRBJ2-1, with 12 nucleotides matching TRBD2. CDR1 and CDR2 (germline): SEHNR, FQNEAQ (reference sequence). J was trimmed by 2 bases and V by 6 bases; bases with no gene match: 2. The CDR3 sequence is 15 residues long. The CDR3 loop reads CASSPSGGAYNEQFF. As DNA, the CDR3 is TGTGCCAGCAGTCCTAGCGGGGGGGCCTACAATGAGCAGTTCTTC.

The rearrangement uses TRBV5-1 and TRBJ1-2; possibly TRBD1 for D (6 bases). CDR1 and CDR2 (germline): SGHRS, YFSETQ. CDR3 size: 14 residues. V lost 4 bases to trimming and J lost 1 base, with 11 bases between them. For the CDR3, the DNA is TGCGCCAGCAGCCTGGACAGAAATAACTATGGCTACACCTTC. The encoded protein is CASSLDRNNYGYTF. Drawing the rest from reference TRBV5-1 and TRBJ1-2, the complete variable domain is KAGVTQTPRYLIKTRGQQVTLSCSPISGHRSVSWYQQTPGQGLQFLFEYFSETQRNKGNFPGRFSGRQFSNSRSEMNVSTLELGDSALYLCASSLDRNNYGYTFGSGTRLTVV.

The chain recombines TRBV5-1 with TRBJ2-1; D might be TRBD1 (6 bases). V was trimmed by 3 bases and J by 12 bases, leaving 13 bases between them. Looked up from germline, CDR1 is SGHRS and CDR2 is YFSETQ. The CDR3 runs 12 residues. The CDR3 DNA is TGCGCCAGCAGCTCAGACAGGTTTCGGCAGTTCTTC. Amino acids: CASSSDRFRQFF.

Points on this clone: Other DNA sequences within the sample encode an identical CDR3. J is TRBJ1-5 and V is TRBV28; D gene uncertain. Trimming removed 5 bases at V and 2 bases at J, with 1 base between. CDR1 and CDR2 from the germline V gene are MDHEN and SYDVKM. This CDR3 comprises 11 residues. The CDR3 coding sequence is TGTGCCAGCAGTCGCAATCAGCCCCAGCATTTT. Amino acids: CASSRNQPQHF. Drawing the rest from reference TRBV28 and TRBJ1-5, the complete variable domain is DVKVTQSSRYLVKRTGEKVFLECVQDMDHENMFWYRQDPGLGLRLIYFSYDVKMKEKGDIPEGYSVSREKKERFSLILESASTNQTSMYLCASSRNQPQHFGDGTRLSIL.

V and J are TRBV2 and TRBJ1-6; the match to TRBD1 covers 9 bases. CDR3 length: 14 amino acids. Trimming took 5 bases from V and 6 from J; bases not matched to a gene: 2. In germline, CDR1 is SNHLY, CDR2 FYNNEI. The CDR3 spells CASSRDRVNSPLHF. CDR3 DNA: TGTGCCAGCAGTCGGGACAGGGTTAATTCACCCCTCCACTTT.

The chain combines TRBV4-1 with TRBJ2-7; 8 nucleotides line up with TRBD1. The V gene's germline CDR1 is MGHRA and CDR2 YSYEKL. V shed 1 base, J shed 6 bases, and the junction held 8 bases outside the gene matches. The CDR3 runs 15 residues. CDR3 DNA: TGCGCCAGCAGCCAAGTCCTCGGCAGGGGGCGCGAGCAGTACTTC. Its protein is CASSQVLGRGREQYF.

The chain combines TRBV12-2 with TRBJ2-7; the tabulated D call, TRBD2, remains unverified against the DNA. TRBV12-2 is an annotated pseudogene. The length of the CDR3 is 17 residues. Written as DNA, the CDR3 is TGTGCAAGTCGCTTAGCGCCGGGACTAGCGGGCTCCTACGAGCAGTACTTC. It yields the protein CASRLAPGLAGSYEQYF.

The genes are TRBV6-5 and TRBJ2-5, with D tentatively TRBD2 (6 bases). The CDR3 is made up of 13 amino acids. Trimming removed 6 bases from V and 4 bases from J, with 12 bases in between. CDR1 MNHEY and CDR2 SVGAGI come from the germline V gene. CDR3 sequence (DNA): TGTGCCAGCAGCCCGACTAGGGGAGAGACCCAGTACTTC. Translating gives CASSPTRGETQYF.

J is TRBJ2-5 and V is TRBV27, with TRBD2 matching over 9 bases. V was clipped by 2 bases and J by 4 bases; unmatched bases: 5. CDR1 is MNHEY, CDR2 SMNVEV, per germline (reference sequence). CDR3 length equals 15 residues. CDR3 DNA sequence: TGTGCCAGCAGTTTAAGCGGGAGGAAAGGAGAGACCCAGTACTTC. It translates to CASSLSGRKGETQYF.

J is TRBJ2-5 and V is TRBV18; 11 nucleotides agree with TRBD1. Germline CDR1 is KGHSH and CDR2 is LQKENI. The length of the CDR3 is 17 residues. V trimming: 1 base; J trimming: 0 bases; junction bases outside the gene matches: 4. The CDR3 DNA reads as TGTGCCAGCTCACCACGCGGGACAGGGGGGTACCAAGAGACCCAGTACTTC. It is translated as CASSPRGTGGYQETQYF.

The CDR3 sequence: CASSPGEEQFF. CDR3 sequence (DNA): TGTGCCAGCTCACCGGGTGAGGAGCAGTTCTTC. The chain is built from TRBV18 and TRBJ2-1; D is undetermined. The CDR3 sequence is 11 residues long. Germline V gene lookup returns CDR1 KGHSH and CDR2 LQKENI. The V end lost 3 bases, the J end lost 10 bases, and 7 bases lay between the germline ends.

This clone was picked up one time. The CDR3 sequence is CASSLSQGLGSIYNEQFF. The CDR3 nucleotides are TGTGCCAGCAGTTTAAGTCAGGGATTGGGCTCTATATACAATGAGCAGTTCTTC. J is TRBJ2-1 and V is TRBV28; maybe TRBD1 (5 bases). The CDR3 covers 18 residues. With 2 bases removed from V and 4 bases from J, the gap between germline ends came to 21 bases. Germline CDR1 MDHEN, CDR2 SYDVKM. Full variable domain (outside the CDR3, taken from reference TRBV28 and TRBJ2-1): DVKVTQSSRYLVKRTGEKVFLECVQDMDHENMFWYRQDPGLGLRLIYFSYDVKMKEKGDIPEGYSVSREKKERFSLILESASTNQTSMYLCASSLSQGLGSIYNEQFFGPGTRLTVL.

V and J are TRBV7-9 and TRBJ2-5; possible D gene TRBD1, 5 bases. The V gene's germline CDR1 is SEHNR and CDR2 FQNEAQ (reference sequence). This CDR3 is built from 13 residues. V was pared by 4 bases and J by 4 bases, with 10 bases between. DNA for the CDR3: TGTGCCAGCAGCTCGGACATTAGAGAGACCCAGTACTTC. It encodes CASSSDIRETQYF.

The V and J genes are TRBV11-2 and TRBJ1-1; D perhaps matches TRBD1 (5 bases). The CDR3 spans 15 residues. Between the trimmed V and J ends, which lost 5 bases and 4 bases, there was a span of 17 bases. Germline CDR1 and CDR2: SGHAT and FQNNGV. The CDR3 DNA reads as TGTGCCAGCAGCCTGACGGGGGTCTGGGGCACTGAAGCTTTCTTT. This sequence encodes CASSLTGVWGTEAFF.

In this sample, this clone turned up a few times. Other DNA sequences of this sample code for an identical CDR3. This sequence joins TRBV6-5 and TRBJ1-1; 7 bases map to TRBD1. CDR1 and CDR2 (germline): MNHEY, SVGAGI. V lost 3 bases to trimming and J lost 3 bases; unmatched junction nucleotides: 4. CDR3 length equals 14 residues. The CDR3 bases are TGTGCCAGCAGTTATTCGAGGGGGCACACTGAAGCTTTCTTT. This gives the protein CASSYSRGHTEAFF.

The chain couples TRBV28 to TRBJ2-7; TRBD1 might be the D (5 bases). The germline gives CDR1 MDHEN, CDR2 SYDVKM. The CDR3 is made up of 16 amino acids. Trimming pared 2 bases from V and 4 bases from J, leaving 18 bases between. CDR3 sequence reads: CASSLLPTTGKYEQYF. CDR3 bases: TGTGCCAGCAGTTTACTCCCTACTACAGGAAAATACGAGCAGTACTTC.

The chain joins TRBV11-3 to TRBJ2-1, with TRBD2 matching over 7 bases. The germline V gene encodes CDR1 SGHNT and CDR2 YENEEA. V lost 1 base, J lost 5 bases, and 5 bases stayed unmatched. This CDR3 is 15 amino acids long. The CDR3 DNA reads TGTGCCAGCAGCTTAGTCTCTAGCGGAAACAATGAGCAGTTCTTC. Translation gives CASSLVSSGNNEQFF.

V gene TRBV28 combines with J gene TRBJ1-6; TRBD1 aligns across 8 bases. Trimming took 3 bases from V and 9 from J; bases not matched to a gene: 7. The CDR3 runs to 15 residues. Germline-derived CDR1 and CDR2 are MDHEN and SYDVKM. The CDR3 spells CASSFFGQGGSPLHF. The CDR3 DNA follows: TGTGCCAGCAGTTTTTTTGGACAGGGAGGTTCACCCCTCCACTTT.

V is TRBV20-1 and J is TRBJ1-6; maybe TRBD1 (6 bases). CDR1 and CDR2 (germline): DFQATT, SNEGSKA (reference sequence). This CDR3 contains 18 residues. Trimming left V 3 bases short and J 3 bases short, with 21 bases between. CDR3 protein: CSASTPPATGFYNSPLHF. The CDR3 nucleotides are TGCAGTGCTAGTACCCCTCCCGCGACAGGATTCTATAATTCACCCCTCCACTTT.

The chain uses TRBV10-3 and TRBJ1-5; D not certain. Germline CDR1 and CDR2: ENHRY and SYGVKD. The length of the CDR3 is 14 residues. V was shortened by 10 bases and J by 3 bases, with 16 bases between the two germline ends. In nucleotides, the CDR3 is TGTGCCACTCATAAGGGTGATCCCAATCAGCCCCAGCATTTT. It specifies CATHKGDPNQPQHF.

This chain connects TRBV6-6 to TRBJ2-7; 9 bases align to TRBD1. CDR1 is MNHNY and CDR2 is SVGAGI in the germline V gene (reference sequence). CDR3 length: 14 residues. The junction had 9 bases not matched to a gene; V was cut back by 5 bases and J by 7 bases. CDR3 nucleotide sequence: TGTGCCAGCAGTCCTACAGGGGGCGCGAAGGAGCAGTACTTC. As protein: CASSPTGGAKEQYF.

The chain joins TRBV27 to TRBJ2-3, with unresolved D. The V end was cut by 2 bases, the J end by 1 base, with 10 bases between. The CDR3 runs 15 residues. Germline V gives CDR1 MNHEY, CDR2 SMNVEV (reference sequence). The CDR3 loop reads CASSLNRLRTDTQYF. The CDR3, as DNA: TGTGCCAGCAGTTTAAATAGGCTTCGCACAGATACGCAGTATTTT.

The DNA of the CDR3 is TGTGCCAGCAGTCTGACAGGGCGAAGCAATCAGCCCCAGCATTTT. It yields the protein CASSLTGRSNQPQHF. The rearrangement joins TRBV28 to TRBJ1-5; 7 bases agree with TRBD1. The germline gives CDR1 MDHEN, CDR2 SYDVKM. The CDR3 spans 15 residues. Unmatched junction bases numbered 5, after V lost 5 bases and J lost 1 base.

This CDR3 reads CASSLWDRAHEQYF. CDR3 sequence (DNA): TGTGCCAGTAGTTTATGGGACAGGGCCCACGAGCAGTACTTC. This chain connects TRBV19 to TRBJ2-7; 9 nucleotides agree with TRBD1. This CDR3 is built from 14 residues. CDR1 is LNHDA, CDR2 SQIVND, per germline (reference sequence). The ends lost 5 bases at V and 5 bases at J; junction bases unmatched: 7.

The chain has TRBV27 and TRBJ2-1; D is unresolved. Germline CDR1 and CDR2: MNHEY and SMNVEV (reference sequence). The CDR3 sequence is 13 residues long. V was pared by 4 bases and J by 5 bases, with 9 bases between. CDR3 amino acids: CASSWATNNEQFF. In DNA, the CDR3 is TGTGCCAGCAGTTGGGCCACAAACAATGAGCAGTTCTTC.

The V and J genes are TRBV19 and TRBJ2-3, with 10 bases matching TRBD2. The CDR3 runs to 16 residues. Losses at the gene ends were 2 bases for V and 5 bases for J; bases not matched to a gene: 7. From germline, CDR1 is LNHDA and CDR2 SQIVND (reference sequence). The chain's CDR3 is CASSITLAGAGDTQYF. CDR3 in DNA: TGTGCCAGTAGTATAACTCTAGCGGGAGCTGGAGATACGCAGTATTTT.

The J gene is TRBJ2-5, the V gene TRBV7-9, with D perhaps matching TRBD1 (5 bases). Trimming shortened V by 3 bases and J by 10 bases, and 15 bases separated the two germline ends. CDR1 and CDR2 from the germline V gene are SEHNR and FQNEAQ (reference sequence). This CDR3 spans 13 amino acids. CDR3 region: CASSFPGRTIQYF. CDR3 nucleotides: TGTGCCAGCAGCTTTCCAGGGCGAACGATCCAGTACTTC.

The genes are TRBV5-1 and TRBJ2-7, with 7 bases fitting TRBD2. The V gene end was trimmed by 3 bases and the J gene end by 5 bases; junction bases not matched to a gene: 11. Germline V CDR1 and CDR2: SGHRS, YFSETQ. The CDR3 length is 15 residues. The CDR3 DNA reads as TGCGCCAGCAGCTCGTCGGGAGGAGGGAACCACGAGCAGTACTTC. Translating it yields CASSSSGGGNHEQYF.

The chain links TRBV7-9 to TRBJ2-5, with D possibly called TRBD1 or TRBD2 (5 bases each). Looked up from germline, CDR1 is SEHNR and CDR2 is FQNEAQ (reference sequence). This CDR3 contains 15 residues. Trimming stripped 3 bases from V and 4 bases from J, with 15 bases between. CDR3 loop: CASSFEGQRGETQYF. The DNA of the CDR3 is TGTGCCAGCAGCTTCGAGGGCCAAAGGGGAGAGACCCAGTACTTC.